This T cell receptor beta chain originates from a study of blood T cell repertoires in COVID-19. About the study: The United States, Italy and Spain supplied acute and convalescent COVID-19 samples.

Only in-frame clones appear in the TCRdb table, and some are missing; sequencing was by immunoSEQ multiplex PCR. The sample includes approximately 300,000 clones, approximately 81% of them seen just once. Up to 2 weeks before entering the study, exposed participants had met a COVID-19 case. Germline loops: CDR1 GTSNPN, CDR2 SVGIG (reference sequence). The CDR3 runs 12 residues. The V gene lost 4 bases and the J gene lost 11 bases, with 17 bases spanning the gap. Input material: PBMCs or T cells enriched from blood (not recorded which). This sequence was found in a woman in her thirties who had been exposed to COVID-19. V usage is TRBV30 and J usage is TRBJ1-1; a possible D gene is TRBD1 (5 bases). The CDR3 DNA follows: TGTGCCTGGACCTCAGGGTCATGGGTCGCTTTCTTT. It specifies CAWTSGSWVAFF.